This T cell receptor (beta chain) was profiled in a study of metastatic and nonmetastatic thyroid tumors. About the research overall: Malignant thyroid and benign thyroid patients provided blood and tumor or nodule tissue whose repertoires were compared. General observations from the study: The reported finding was significantly higher TCR beta diversity in malignant thyroid tumors relative to benign nodules, in blood and tumor.

Patients were all untreated before their thyroid surgery. This clone was observed many times. The antigen remains unidentified. The junction differs from germline at one of its ends, possibly a read error. Authors' data handling: A distant-metastasis classifier for papillary thyroid cancer was built using CDR3 differences across clinicopathological groups. TCRdb re-called clones via MiXCR from the PCR reads. The V and J calls come from TCRdb's annotation, not from the publication. Of over 35,000 clones detected, about 14% appear once; the ten largest clones hold over 7.5%. The CDR3 length is 19 residues. The germline V gene has CDR1 MGHDK and CDR2 SYGVNS.

This receptor was identified in a female donor with papillary thyroid cancer or a benign thyroid nodule (not recorded which). Some clones in this sample may be carry-over from other donors' samples. The rearrangement links TRBV25-1 to TRBJ2-1; 10 nucleotides agree with TRBD2. Sequencing input: blood. The CDR3 bases are TGTGCCGGCAGTGAATCCTTCAGGATATCTAGCGGGAGACTCCATGAGCAGTTCTTC. It encodes CAGSESFRISSGRLHEQFF.